This TCR beta chain appears in the sequencing data of a study of T cells in Graves' hyperthyroidism and ophthalmopathy. Amplification of TCR beta CDR3 regions was performed using RNA transcripts as template. The HTBI primer set drove a first-round RT-PCR of the TCR CDR3. TCRdb reprocessed the multiplex PCR reads with MiXCR, giving one entry per CDR3 protein. Among 350,000 to 400,000 distinct CDR3 sequences listed, about 18% were seen once. This clonotype appeared many times. Its cognate antigen is unknown. Each patient was aged 18 to 65 and had newly diagnosed hyperthyroidism of under 2 months' duration. Exclusions: uncontrolled infection, other autoimmune disease, pregnancy, lactation. Germline values: CDR1 MNHEY, CDR2 SVGAGI. The germline V and J ends were trimmed by 6 bases and 0 bases, with 11 bases remaining between them. The CDR3 runs to 14 residues. Study-wide results and caveats: In blood, most of the thyroid clonotypes expanded above 0.001 were also present. Using 13 V-J features, a model discriminated ophthalmopathy from stable hyperthyroidism.

The sequence derives from a woman between 18 and 29 years old with Graves' hyperthyroidism. The specimen was blood. The chain has TRBV6-5 and TRBJ1-2; possible D gene TRBD1, 6 bases. The CDR3 loop reads CASSRQVANYGYTF. CDR3 nucleotides: TGTGCCAGCAGCAGACAGGTAGCTAACTATGGCTACACCTTC.